This passage covers 10 T cell receptor beta chains from one sample sequenced in a study of monozygotic twins with inflammatory bowel disease. TCRdb re-analyzed the 5' RACE reads; it lists each CDR3 protein once, without DNA. The table lists 200,000 to 250,000 distinct CDR3 sequences. What was sequenced was blood. Source of these receptors: a human donor with ulcerative colitis or Crohn's disease, or a healthy co-twin of an affected twin (not recorded which).

The rearrangement joins TRBV6-5 to TRBJ2-2; TCRdb's assignment of TRBD1 cannot be checked, as there is no DNA. CDR1 and CDR2 from the germline V gene are MNHEY and SVGAGI. The CDR3 consists of 16 residues. This CDR3 reads CASSSRTGSNTGELFF.

The chain couples TRBV10-3 to TRBJ1-2. CDR1 is ENHRY and CDR2 is SYGVKD in the germline V gene. The CDR3 runs to 18 residues. The CDR3 sequence: CAISEAAGPDRSRNGYTF.

V is TRBV4-1 and J is TRBJ2-1. Germline lookup yields CDR1 MGHRA and CDR2 YSYEKL. The CDR3 is 12 amino acids. The CDR3 here is CASSQVLDEQFF.

The chain combines TRBV20-1 with TRBJ2-7; absent DNA, TCRdb's TRBD1 call cannot be checked. The V gene's germline CDR1 is DFQATT and CDR2 SNEGSKA (reference sequence). The CDR3 spans 15 residues. The CDR3 protein is CSAPAGQGPFYEQYF.

The chain joins TRBV11-2 to TRBJ2-3; lacking DNA, the TRBD1 call made by TCRdb goes unchecked. The CDR3 extends over 17 amino acids. CDR1 is SGHAT, CDR2 FQNNGV, per germline. CDR3 in amino acids: CASSSSLIQGGTDTQYF.

This sequence joins TRBV5-6 and TRBJ2-1; no DNA is available, so the TRBD2 call from TCRdb remains unchecked. Germline V CDR1 and CDR2: SGHDT, YYEEEE. The CDR3 has 15 residues. CDR3 in amino acids: CASSVAGDLGNEQFF.

The V and J genes are TRBV20-1 and TRBJ1-5; TCRdb picks TRBD1, but there is no DNA to check that call. This CDR3 spans 12 amino acids. CDR1 is DFQATT and CDR2 is SNEGSKA in the germline V gene (reference sequence). The CDR3 reads CSGGTPNQPQHF.

This chain connects TRBV18 to TRBJ2-7; TCRdb lists TRBD1, though no DNA is available to test this call. The CDR3 consists of 14 residues. The germline CDR1 and CDR2 sequences are KGHSH and LQKENI. CDR3 sequence reads: CASSLGQVTYEQYF.

This sequence joins TRBV20-1 and TRBJ1-1. The CDR3 is 12 residues long. Germline CDR1 reads DFQATT; CDR2 reads SNEGSKA (reference sequence). This CDR3 reads CSAGRGGTEAFF.

The V and J genes are TRBV12-3 or TRBV12-4 and TRBJ1-6; no DNA is available, so the TRBD1 call from TCRdb remains unchecked. The CDR3 runs to 15 residues. The CDR3 loop is CASSITGDPYSPLHF.